Reported below is one T cell receptor beta chain. The antigen remains unidentified. This specimen belongs to a study of PD-1 blockade in classical Hodgkin lymphoma. About the study: Intravenous nivolumab at 3 mg/kg was given to patients every 2 weeks. The study, taken as a whole, reports: Those starting nivolumab under 1 year post-ASCT were excluded.

No patient escaped relapse after autologous stem cell transplantation, and brentuximab vedotin exposure varied. The CDR3 has 17 residues. Germline CDR1 SGHTA, CDR2 FQGNSA. The V end was cut by 0 bases, the J end by 0 bases, with 12 bases between. Assay used: immunoSEQ multiplex PCR; TCRdb lists only in-frame clones, some missing. The sample contains about 13,000 clones, more than 75% of which appear only once. This material consisted of peripheral blood mononuclear cells (PBMCs), taken at baseline. This sequence joins TRBV7-2 and TRBJ1-3, with D unclear. The clonotype was recovered from a human donor with classical Hodgkin lymphoma. CDR3 loop: CASSLAGSLTSGNTIYF. Here the CDR3 DNA reads TGTGCCAGCAGCTTAGCGGGCAGCCTCACCTCTGGAAACACCATATATTTT.